These T cell receptor beta chains were read from a single sample in a study of regulatory T cells in long-lasting Graves disease. TCRdb used MiXCR to reprocess the multiplex PCR reads, holding one entry per CDR3 protein. The data show about 400,000 distinct CDR3 sequences, around 15% seen once. These same data were also listed under a study on T cells in Graves' hyperthyroidism and ophthalmopathy.

The source was peripheral blood mononuclear cells (PBMCs), collected at new diagnosis, from a patient treated with antithyroid drugs. The receptors originated from a woman aged 18 to 35 with Graves disease. The conserved cysteine and the conserved F or W are not part of the CDR3 here. Fields, in order: D gene, J gene, V gene, clone size, CDR3 length, CDR3 protein. A D gene is named only where the DNA matches it firmly. The size of a clone is reported for some rows only, either as once, few or many, or as a class for expanded clones.

D gene: TRBD2
J gene: TRBJ2-5
V gene: TRBV5-1
clone size: NA
CDR3 length: 15
CDR3 protein: ASSLDGIGGTRETQY

D gene: NA
J gene: TRBJ2-1
V gene: TRBV18
clone size: many
CDR3 length: 11
CDR3 protein: ASSLTDDNEQF

D gene: NA
J gene: TRBJ1-5
V gene: TRBV5-5
clone size: NA
CDR3 length: 13
CDR3 protein: ASSLEGKRNQPQH

D gene: TRBD2
J gene: TRBJ2-1
V gene: TRBV7-2
clone size: NA
CDR3 length: 11
CDR3 protein: ASSTLSGRRLF

D gene: TRBD2
J gene: TRBJ2-3
V gene: TRBV19
clone size: NA
CDR3 length: 14
CDR3 protein: ASSVGLARFTDTQY

D gene: NA
J gene: TRBJ1-4
V gene: TRBV2
clone size: few
CDR3 length: 12
CDR3 protein: ASSEEGANEKLF

D gene: NA
J gene: TRBJ1-3
V gene: TRBV11-2
clone size: many
CDR3 length: 12
CDR3 protein: ASSHPGAGNTIY

D gene: TRBD2
J gene: TRBJ2-5
V gene: TRBV5-1
clone size: few
CDR3 length: 14
CDR3 protein: ASSWGGTSAEETQY

D gene: TRBD1
J gene: TRBJ2-3
V gene: TRBV28
clone size: NA
CDR3 length: 13
CDR3 protein: ASSPGTGGRDTQY

D gene: TRBD2
J gene: TRBJ2-1
V gene: TRBV5-1
clone size: many
CDR3 length: 19
CDR3 protein: ASSLPKRRASGSVPYNEQF

D gene: TRBD1
J gene: TRBJ2-1
V gene: TRBV3-1
clone size: few
CDR3 length: 13
CDR3 protein: ASSWAGGDYNEQF

D gene: TRBD1
J gene: TRBJ2-7
V gene: TRBV6-1
clone size: many
CDR3 length: 12
CDR3 protein: ASGGTGTLYEQY

D gene: NA
J gene: TRBJ1-2
V gene: TRBV5-1
clone size: many
CDR3 length: 15
CDR3 protein: ASSDRDGLVTNYGYT

D gene: NA
J gene: TRBJ1-6
V gene: TRBV6-2/TRBV6-3
clone size: NA
CDR3 length: 14
CDR3 protein: ASSYSVASYNSPLH

D gene: NA
J gene: TRBJ1-2
V gene: TRBV27
clone size: NA
CDR3 length: 12
CDR3 protein: ASSLSGTSYGYT

D gene: TRBD1
J gene: TRBJ1-1
V gene: TRBV20-1
clone size: many
CDR3 length: 12
CDR3 protein: SARKGQGPTEAF

D gene: TRBD2
J gene: TRBJ2-7
V gene: TRBV11-2
clone size: NA
CDR3 length: 13
CDR3 protein: ASSLGLAKSYEQY

D gene: NA
J gene: TRBJ2-2
V gene: TRBV2
clone size: NA
CDR3 length: 13
CDR3 protein: ASREVISGTGELF

D gene: TRBD2
J gene: TRBJ2-7
V gene: TRBV20-1
clone size: many
CDR3 length: 15
CDR3 protein: SVSPGLAAGRPYEQY

D gene: NA
J gene: TRBJ2-7
V gene: TRBV6-1
clone size: many
CDR3 length: 13
CDR3 protein: ASSEPLRGDYEQY

D gene: NA
J gene: TRBJ1-1
V gene: TRBV4-2
clone size: NA
CDR3 length: 11
CDR3 protein: ASSPGGFSEAF

D gene: TRBD2
J gene: TRBJ2-1
V gene: TRBV6-1
clone size: many
CDR3 length: 12
CDR3 protein: ASSPSGWAREQF

D gene: TRBD1
J gene: TRBJ2-2
V gene: TRBV2
clone size: many
CDR3 length: 13
CDR3 protein: ASNLDRVNTGELF

D gene: NA
J gene: TRBJ1-1
V gene: TRBV2
clone size: few
CDR3 length: 10
CDR3 protein: ASDSMNTEAF

D gene: NA
J gene: TRBJ2-1
V gene: TRBV7-9
clone size: many
CDR3 length: 10
CDR3 protein: ASSYKQDEQF

D gene: NA
J gene: TRBJ2-5
V gene: TRBV5-1
clone size: many
CDR3 length: 11
CDR3 protein: ASSGQFAETQY

D gene: NA
J gene: TRBJ1-4
V gene: TRBV11-2
clone size: once
CDR3 length: 14
CDR3 protein: ASSLVGGTTYEKLF

D gene: NA
J gene: TRBJ1-1
V gene: TRBV14
clone size: few
CDR3 length: 11
CDR3 protein: ASSQGGGGSAF